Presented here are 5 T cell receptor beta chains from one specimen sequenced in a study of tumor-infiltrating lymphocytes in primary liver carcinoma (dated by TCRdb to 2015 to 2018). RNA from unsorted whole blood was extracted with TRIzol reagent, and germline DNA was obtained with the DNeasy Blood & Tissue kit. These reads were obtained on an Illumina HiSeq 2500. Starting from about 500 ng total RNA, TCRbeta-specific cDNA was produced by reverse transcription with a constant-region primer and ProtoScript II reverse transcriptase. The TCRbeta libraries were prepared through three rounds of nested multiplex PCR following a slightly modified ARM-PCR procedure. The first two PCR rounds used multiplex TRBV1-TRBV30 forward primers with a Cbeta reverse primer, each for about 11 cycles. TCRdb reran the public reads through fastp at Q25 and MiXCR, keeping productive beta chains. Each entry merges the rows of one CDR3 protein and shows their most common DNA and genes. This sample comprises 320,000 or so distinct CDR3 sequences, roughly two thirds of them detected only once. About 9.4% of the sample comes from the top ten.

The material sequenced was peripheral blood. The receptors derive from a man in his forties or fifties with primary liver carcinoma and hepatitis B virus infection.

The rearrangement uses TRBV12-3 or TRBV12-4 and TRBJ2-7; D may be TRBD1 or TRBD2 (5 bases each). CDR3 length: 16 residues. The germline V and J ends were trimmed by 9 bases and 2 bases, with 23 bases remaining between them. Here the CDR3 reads CARGFRGGSLTYEQYF. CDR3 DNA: TGTGCCAGGGGTTTTAGGGGTGGGAGTTTAACCTACGAGCAGTACTTC.

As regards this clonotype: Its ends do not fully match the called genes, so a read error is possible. The CDR3 nucleotides are TGTGCCAGCCGGGCCGACAGGGTGAGGGCAACTAATGAGAAACTGTTTTTT. It translates to CASRADRVRATNEKLFF. V is TRBV6-5 and J is TRBJ1-4, with TRBD1 matching over 7 bases. This CDR3 is 17 amino acids long. The germline CDR1 and CDR2 sequences are MNHEY and SVGAGI.

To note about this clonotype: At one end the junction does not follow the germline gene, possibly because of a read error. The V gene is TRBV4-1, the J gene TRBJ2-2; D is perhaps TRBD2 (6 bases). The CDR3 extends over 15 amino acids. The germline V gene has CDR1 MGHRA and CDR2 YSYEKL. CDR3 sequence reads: CASSQLVGVSGGLFF. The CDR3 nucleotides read TGCGCCAGCAGCCAACTAGTGGGAGTGTCCGGGGGGCTGTTTTTT.

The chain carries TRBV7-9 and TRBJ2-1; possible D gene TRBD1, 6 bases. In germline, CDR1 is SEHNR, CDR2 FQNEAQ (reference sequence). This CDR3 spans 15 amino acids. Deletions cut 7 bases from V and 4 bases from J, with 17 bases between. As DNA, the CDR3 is TGTGCCAGCATCACCGGGACAAAGTCTTACAATGAGCAGTTCTTC. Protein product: CASITGTKSYNEQFF.

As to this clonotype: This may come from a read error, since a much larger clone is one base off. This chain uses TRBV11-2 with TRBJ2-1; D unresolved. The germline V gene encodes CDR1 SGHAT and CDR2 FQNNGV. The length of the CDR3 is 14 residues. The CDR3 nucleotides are TGTACCAGCAGCTTCCGGGCCTCCCGAAATGAGCAGTTCTTC. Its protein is CTSSFRASRNEQFF.